This TCR beta chain was retrieved from a study of cytomegalovirus exposure and HLA in healthy donors. Turning to this clone: Its antigen is unknown. At one of its ends the junction is not consistent with the germline gene, which may arise from a read error.

A multiplex PCR was run with 60 Vbeta primers and 13 Jbeta primers. Assay: immunoSEQ multiplex PCR; the TCRdb copy retains only in-frame clones and omits some. The table lists approximately 170,000 clones, more than 70% of them singletons. The study's findings and limits: Earlier analysis found most TCR beta V segments productive about 90% or about 30% of the time.

The CDR3 is made up of 14 amino acids. The V gene's germline CDR1 is MDHEN and CDR2 SYDVKM. Sequencing was done on a sample of PBMCs. The V gene is TRBV28, the J gene TRBJ1-5, with 9 bases fitting TRBD1. This sequence originates from a man aged 25-45 years in good health and CMV-seropositive. The CDR3 DNA is TGTACCAGCAGCACCGGGACAGGGCATCAGCCCCAGCATTTT. It yields the protein CTSSTGTGHQPQHF.